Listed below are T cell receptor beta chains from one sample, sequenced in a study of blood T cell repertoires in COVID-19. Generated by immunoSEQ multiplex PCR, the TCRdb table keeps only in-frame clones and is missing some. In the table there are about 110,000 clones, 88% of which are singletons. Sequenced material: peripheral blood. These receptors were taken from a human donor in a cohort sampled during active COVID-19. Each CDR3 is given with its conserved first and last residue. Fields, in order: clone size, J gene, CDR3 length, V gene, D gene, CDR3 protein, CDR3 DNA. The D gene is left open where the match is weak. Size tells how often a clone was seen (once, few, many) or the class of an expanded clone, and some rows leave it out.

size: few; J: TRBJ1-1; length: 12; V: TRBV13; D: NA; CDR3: CASSLPGLEAFF; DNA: TGTGCCAGCAGCTTACCAGGGCTTGAAGCTTTCTTT
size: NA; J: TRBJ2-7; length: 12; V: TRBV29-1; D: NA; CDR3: CSAGSSAYEQYF; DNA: TGCAGCGCCGGCTCCTCGGCCTACGAGCAGTACTTC
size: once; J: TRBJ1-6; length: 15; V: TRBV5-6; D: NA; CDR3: CASSADFSLNSPLHF; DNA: TGTGCCAGCAGCGCGGACTTTAGCCTTAATTCACCCCTCCACTTT
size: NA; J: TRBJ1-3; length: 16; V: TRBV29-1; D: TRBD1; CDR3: CSASPGQGAGGNTIYF; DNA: TGCAGCGCTAGCCCGGGACAGGGGGCTGGTGGAAACACCATATATTTT
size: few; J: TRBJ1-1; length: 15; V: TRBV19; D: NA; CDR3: CASTPPGVLRTEAFF; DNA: TGTGCCAGTACTCCCCCGGGGGTCCTTAGGACTGAAGCTTTCTTT
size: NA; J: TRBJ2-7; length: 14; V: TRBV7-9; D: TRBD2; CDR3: CASSPWEGSYEQYF; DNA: TGTGCCAGCAGCCCTTGGGAGGGCTCCTACGAGCAGTACTTC
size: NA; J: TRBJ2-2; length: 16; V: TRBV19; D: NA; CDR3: CASSVRQSTHTGELFF; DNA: TGTGCCAGTAGTGTGCGACAATCTACTCACACCGGGGAGCTGTTTTTT
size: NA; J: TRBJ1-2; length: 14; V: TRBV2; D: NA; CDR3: CASSVYGQFYGYTF; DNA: TGTGCCAGCAGTGTTTATGGACAGTTCTATGGCTACACCTTC
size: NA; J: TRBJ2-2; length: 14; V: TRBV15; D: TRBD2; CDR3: CATRAGENTGELFF; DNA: TGTGCCACCCGAGCGGGGGAGAACACCGGGGAGCTGTTTTTT
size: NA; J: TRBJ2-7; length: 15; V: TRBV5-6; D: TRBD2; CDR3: CASSLGTSASAQQYF; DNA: TGTGCCAGCAGCCTCGGGACTAGCGCCTCCGCCCAGCAGTACTTC
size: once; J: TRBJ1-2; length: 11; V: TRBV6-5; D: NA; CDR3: CASSPGYGYTF; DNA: TGTGCCAGCAGCCCCGGCTATGGCTACACCTTC
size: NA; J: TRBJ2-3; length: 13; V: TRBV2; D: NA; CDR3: CASSESQVDTQYF; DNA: TGTGCCAGCAGTGAATCCCAGGTAGATACGCAGTATTTT
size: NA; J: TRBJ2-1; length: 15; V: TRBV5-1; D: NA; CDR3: CASSLRGGGGGEQFF; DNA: TGCGCCAGCAGCTTGCGCGGGGGCGGGGGCGGCGAGCAGTTCTTC
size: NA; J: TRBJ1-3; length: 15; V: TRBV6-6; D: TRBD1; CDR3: CASSVAGGTGNTIYF; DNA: TGTGCCAGCAGCGTCGCAGGGGGAACTGGAAACACCATATATTTT
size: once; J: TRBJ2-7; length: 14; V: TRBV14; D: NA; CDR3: CASSPREYGGEQYF; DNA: TGTGCCAGCAGCCCTCGGGAGTACGGAGGCGAGCAGTACTTC
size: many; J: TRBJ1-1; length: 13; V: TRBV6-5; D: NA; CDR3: CASSDLRETRAFF; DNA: TGTGCCAGCAGCGATCTGAGGGAAACTAGGGCTTTCTTT
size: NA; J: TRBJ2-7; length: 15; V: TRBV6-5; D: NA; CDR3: CASSYLSRSSYEQYF; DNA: TGTGCCAGCAGTTACTTGTCCCGGAGCTCCTACGAGCAGTACTTC
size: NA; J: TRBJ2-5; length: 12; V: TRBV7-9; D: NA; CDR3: CASSFGGETQYF; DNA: TGTGCCAGCAGCTTCGGGGGAGAGACCCAGTACTTC
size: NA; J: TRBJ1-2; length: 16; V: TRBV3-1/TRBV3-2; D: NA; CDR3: CASSQAGKLLGDGYTF; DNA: TGTGCCAGCAGCCAAGCGGGTAAGCTCCTAGGGGATGGCTACACCTTC
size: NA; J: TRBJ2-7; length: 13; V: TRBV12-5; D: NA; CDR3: CASGLGLAYEQYF; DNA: TGTGCTAGTGGTTTGGGGCTAGCATACGAGCAGTACTTC
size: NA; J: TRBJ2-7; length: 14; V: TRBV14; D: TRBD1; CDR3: CASSWTGGSYEQYF; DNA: TGTGCCAGCAGCTGGACAGGGGGCTCCTACGAGCAGTACTTC
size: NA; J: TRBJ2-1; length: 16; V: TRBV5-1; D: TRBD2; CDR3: CASSSGLAGAYNEQFF; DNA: TGCGCCAGCAGCTCGGGACTAGCGGGGGCCTACAATGAGCAGTTCTTC
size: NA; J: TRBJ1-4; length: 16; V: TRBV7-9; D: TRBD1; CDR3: CASSSPQTGYHEKLFF; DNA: TGTGCCAGCAGCTCCCCCCAGACAGGGTATCATGAAAAACTGTTTTTT
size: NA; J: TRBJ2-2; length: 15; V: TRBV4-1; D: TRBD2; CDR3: CASSLGLGRTGELFF; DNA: TGCGCCAGCAGCCTCGGACTAGGAAGGACCGGGGAGCTGTTTTTT
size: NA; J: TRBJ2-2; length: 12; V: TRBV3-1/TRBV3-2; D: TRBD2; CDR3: CASSLILDGRIF; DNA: TGTGCCAGCAGTCTTATCCTAGACGGGAGGATTTTT